This TCR beta chain was found in a study of cytomegalovirus exposure and HLA in healthy donors (TCRdb year 2017). Study-wide context: According to an earlier analysis of 450 to 650 of the donors, 150 million to 200 million T cells yielded over 100 million unique TCR beta sequences and 276 Gb of sequence data. Around 320 gigabases of sequencing data and approximately 85 million unique TCR sequences were included in an early release covering about 700 HLA-typed donors. Of the approximately 400 genotyped donors, around 81% fell in the genetic ancestry cluster associated with self-reported Caucasian donors. The study aimed to test whether cataloging public T cell receptors could reveal signatures of past pathogen exposure. The T cell repertoires of several hundred subjects were profiled by immunosequencing and related to cytomegalovirus serostatus. Besides the first cohort of approximately 670 subjects, a separate validation cohort made up of over 95 different subjects was used. To predict cytomegalovirus infection status, the study combined high-throughput TCR immunosequencing, statistical association of individual TCRs with disease status, and machine learning. A later analysis re-analyzed previously published TCR beta repertoires from 600 to 850 donors and added high-resolution HLA genotyping to study TCR occurrence patterns. The later analysis used no new phenotypic data to find candidate immune exposures, relying instead on TCR beta sequences and their occurrence across donors. An earlier analysis of around 580 of the donors used high-throughput TCR beta sequencing to judge whether each TCR beta V gene segment behaved as functional or pseudogenic. Donor age, sex, ethnicity and CMV serostatus were compiled alongside the repertoire data. Genome-wide SNP genotypes for about 55% of the roughly 670 donors were used in a later genetic analysis, which treated that subset as a discovery cohort. All discovery cohort repertoires had been generated on a single sequencing platform. HLA typing covered class I and class II loci at four-digit resolution. The number of donors typed differed by locus, with about 629-630 for A, B, C, DRB1 and DQB1, roughly 520 for DQA1, 600 to 610 for DPA1, and approximately 470 for DPB1. Because of strong linkage in the cohort, roughly five DR-DQ haplotypes were treated as single units for association and clustering. Among roughly 400 genotyped donors of the cohort, an average of approximately 240,000 unique TCR beta nucleotide sequences was sequenced per donor, of which 15% to 20% were non-productive.

The cohort was made up of 650 to 700 healthy bone marrow donors. At the time of sampling, all cohort members were nominally healthy, though unrecorded immune exposures were likely present. The donor tested CMV seropositive and was one of the 289 seropositive cohort members. A peripheral blood sample was provided by each donor, and peripheral blood mononuclear cells were used for TCR beta sequencing. Genomic DNA was extracted from the blood cell samples with the Qiagen DNeasy Blood Extraction Kit. What the work shows at the level of the full study, not this receptor alone: Because counts were too low, approximately 15 rarely observed V segments, including chromosome 9 orphons, were excluded from the earlier analysis of 587 of the donors. Because the 87-base-pair reads could not distinguish some IMGT-functional V segments, including TRBV6-2 and TRBV6-3, those segments were excluded. Assigning TCR associations to individual alleles was difficult when HLA alleles, especially DR and DQ, strongly co-occurred. According to a later genetic analysis, donors in an Asian-associated ancestry cluster had fewer N-insertions in productive TCRs than the approximately 670-donor mean. Because some donors lacked HLA typing at each locus, the association tests relied only on the typed subset. A later analysis found that TCR association rates varied across HLA loci, with DRB1 alleles showing the most associated TCRs and HLA-C alleles the fewest. In both the original and validation cohorts, the classifier was reported to diagnose cytomegalovirus status with high specificity and sensitivity. A few of the identified cytomegalovirus-associated TCR beta chains were confirmed in vitro to be specific for cytomegalovirus antigens. In an earlier analysis of approximately 590 of the donors, most TCR beta V segments appeared in productive rearrangements about 87% or about 30% of the time, broadly matching IMGT annotations. A later analysis found that HLA-associated TCR beta chains were more clonally expanded and had lower generation probabilities than equally common non-associated chains. A further reported finding was that TCR beta sequences accurately predicted the HLA-A and HLA-B alleles for most subjects in the first cohort. The authors suggested that the approach could potentially be generalized to other disease states and immunological phenotypes. The study gave a list of some 150 TCR beta chains associated with cytomegalovirus. A later analysis associated around 16,000 TCR beta sequences with specific HLA alleles at a false discovery rate of 0.05. According to a later analysis, most CMV-associated TCR beta chains appeared to be HLA-restricted, and the HLA associations seemed to be driven largely by CMV exposure. A cluster of highly shared sequence variants was judged likely to represent a technical artifact of the sequencing pipeline. Only TCR beta chains were sequenced in this cohort, and the absence of alpha or paired-chain data limited detectable features. Immune exposure information for the cohort was limited to CMV serostatus. Several of the top co-occurrence clusters appeared to be linked to parvovirus B19, influenza, CMV and Epstein-Barr virus, according to a later analysis. Most TCR sequences were observed very rarely across donors, whereas some public TCRs were present in many individuals. In a later genetic analysis, a missense DCLRE1C variant was associated with V-gene and J-gene trimming of TCR beta chains, and the association was replicated in an independent cohort. The presence/absence analyses assumed that sequencing depth was roughly uniform across donors, and that assumption may not be true. Linkage disequilibrium might explain the correlated functional status among segregating V segments, but an unknown experimental factor could not be ruled out.

About this clone: Its antigen is not yet known. Base qualities are not provided; no much larger clone lies one nucleotide away.

Receptor libraries were prepared by the immunoSEQ multiplex PCR assay. The multiplex PCR relied on a mix of 60 forward primers for TCR Vbeta segments and 13 reverse primers for TCR Jbeta segments. The CDR3 region of rearranged TCR beta genes was amplified from genomic DNA with a multiplex PCR assay. The Illumina HiSeq System was used to sequence the amplified TCR beta libraries as 87-base-pair reads. Per the source publication's procedure: A later analysis counted 65 million to 90 million unique TCR beta chains across the 550 to 800 repertoires, and 10 million to 11 million of these chains were shared by at least two donors. A nearest-neighbor algorithm error-corrected the raw reads and collapsed the reads into unique sequences, merging closely related sequences to remove PCR and sequencing errors. CDR3 sequences were aligned to IMGT reference sequences to assign V, D and J gene segments. Each retained sequence needed at least a six-nucleotide match to both a V gene segment and a J gene segment. A rearrangement counted as productive if the CDR3 had no stop codons and remained in frame with V and J, and every other rearrangement counted as non-productive. Following IMGT convention, CDR3 was defined as the stretch from the second conserved V-encoded cysteine up to the conserved J-encoded phenylalanine. The earlier analysis of approximately 500 of the donors excluded sequences that lacked an unambiguous match to a single V gene segment. An earlier analysis of 450 to 650 of the donors called V segments functional above 56.7% productive rearrangements and segregating when the between-donor standard deviation exceeded 5%. A statistical classification framework was developed to diagnose cytomegalovirus status using the catalog of TCR beta chain sequences. In a later analysis, TCR nucleotide sequences were compared against IMGT/GENE-DB human TR gene sequences so that V and J genes could be assigned. In a later analysis, CDR3 sequences and most-parsimonious VDJ recombination scenarios were assigned using the TCRdist pipeline. A later analysis defined each TCR beta chain by its CDR3 amino acid sequence plus V-gene family, and excluded reads lacking a unique V-gene family. In a later analysis, fewer than 650 highly shared, low-generation-probability nucleotide sequences were removed to address suspected cross-contamination and a sequencing artifact. A later analysis calculated a clonal expansion index for each public chain from normalized within-repertoire ranks of inferred template counts. Generation probabilities in a later analysis came from a VDJ recombination model fitted to out-of-frame rearrangements, and those results were checked against IGoR. In a later analysis, TCR-TCR, TCR-HLA and TCR-CMV co-occurrence was scored with hypergeometric tests, and a repertoire-size bias correction was applied to TCR pairs. False discovery rates were estimated in a later analysis by permuting HLA or CMV assignments 20 times. In a later analysis, co-occurring TCRs were grouped using DBSCAN, and TCRdist sequence similarity was added for clustering within HLA-allele-positive subsets. Co-occurrence clustering excluded repertoires with fewer than 30,000 or more than 120,000 public chains, plus five with anomalous nucleotide sharing. The source is immuneACCESS, and TCRdb retained only in-frame sequences with V and J called. Part of the clones is not carried over; for the studies checked, unresolved V genes explain less than half of this, and the remainder is unexplained. The V and J calls and clone size are taken from that table; D and trimming were inferred from the DNA. This sample comprises tens of thousands of clones, roughly 86% of them detected only once. The ten most abundant clones make up approximately 10% of the sample.

The germline V gene (reference sequence) gives CDR1 as PRHDT and CDR2 as FYEKMQ. Here V drops 5 bases and J drops 2 bases, and the junction holds 11 bases not matched to any gene. Inclusive of the bounding cysteine and phenylalanine, the CDR3 is 19 residues long. Left in the record is the CDR3 DNA by itself, 57 bases read in frame from the first base. Sequenced sample: PBMCs. This receptor chain uses TRBV13 and TRBJ2-6; TRBD1 lines up with 11 middle nucleotides. The origin of this receptor is a man aged 25 to 40 in good health and CMV-seropositive. The DNA sequence reads TGTGCCAGCAGCGCTGAGGATGGGACAGGGGGACCTGGGGCCAACGTCCTGACTTTC. Its protein product is CASSAEDGTGGPGANVLTF.